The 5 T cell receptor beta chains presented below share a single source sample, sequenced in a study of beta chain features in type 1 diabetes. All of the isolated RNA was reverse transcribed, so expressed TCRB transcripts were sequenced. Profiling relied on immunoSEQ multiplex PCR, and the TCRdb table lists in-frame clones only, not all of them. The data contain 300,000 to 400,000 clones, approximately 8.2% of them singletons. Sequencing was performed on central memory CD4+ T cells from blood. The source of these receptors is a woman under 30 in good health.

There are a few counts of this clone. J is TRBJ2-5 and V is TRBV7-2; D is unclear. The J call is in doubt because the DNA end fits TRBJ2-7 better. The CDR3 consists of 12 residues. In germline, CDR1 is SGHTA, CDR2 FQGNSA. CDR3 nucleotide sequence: TGTGCCAGCAGCAAGAGGCCCTACGAGCAGTACTTC. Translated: CASSKRPYEQYF.

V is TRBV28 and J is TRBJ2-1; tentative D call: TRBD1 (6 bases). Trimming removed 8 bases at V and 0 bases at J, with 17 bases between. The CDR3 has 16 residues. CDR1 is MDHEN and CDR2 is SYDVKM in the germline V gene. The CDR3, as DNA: TGTGCCAGCCTTCCCAGTACAGGGAGCTCCTACAATGAGCAGTTCTTC. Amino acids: CASLPSTGSSYNEQFF.

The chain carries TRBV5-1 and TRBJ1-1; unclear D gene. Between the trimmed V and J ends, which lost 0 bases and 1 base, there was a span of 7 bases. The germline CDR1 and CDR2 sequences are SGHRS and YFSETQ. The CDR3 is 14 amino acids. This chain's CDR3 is CASSLGDANTEAFF. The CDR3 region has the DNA TGCGCCAGCAGCTTGGGTGATGCGAACACTGAAGCTTTCTTT.

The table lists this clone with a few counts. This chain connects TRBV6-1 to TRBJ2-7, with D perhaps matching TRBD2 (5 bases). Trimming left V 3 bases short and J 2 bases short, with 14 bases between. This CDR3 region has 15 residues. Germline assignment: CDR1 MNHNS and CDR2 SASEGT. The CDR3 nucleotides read TGTGCCAGCAGTGAGGTAGCGCATGGGGCCTACGAGCAGTACTTC. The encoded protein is CASSEVAHGAYEQYF.

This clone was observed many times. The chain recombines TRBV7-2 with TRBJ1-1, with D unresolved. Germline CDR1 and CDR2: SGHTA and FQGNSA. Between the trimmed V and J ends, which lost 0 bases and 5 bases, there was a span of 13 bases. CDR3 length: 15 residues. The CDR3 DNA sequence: TGTGCCAGCAGCTTAGCGGCAGGCCTTAGGACTGAAGCTTTCTTT. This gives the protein CASSLAAGLRTEAFF.